This T cell receptor beta chain was recovered during a study of T-cell memory formation after mild COVID-19. Study as a whole: Largely, TCR clusters stayed within a single donor. The study's findings and limits: Clones shrinking between day 15 and 85 showed a balanced CD4/CD8 split, and those that grew later tilted toward CD4+. Of the contracting clones, CD4+ ones lay mainly in CM and EM, and CD8+ ones in EMRA.

With respect to this clonotype: The antigen is not known.

CDR3 size: 14 residues. The ends lost 7 bases at V and 4 bases at J; junction bases unmatched: 8. CDR1 and CDR2 (germline): SQVTM, ANQGSEA. Sample barcodes and UMIs were carried by the TCR alpha and TCR beta cDNA libraries that 5'RACE generated with constant-segment primers. A single record per CDR3 protein comes from TCRdb applying MiXCR to the 5' RACE reads. The data show about 500,000 distinct CDR3 sequences, 20% seen once. This chain links TRBV29-1 with TRBJ1-4; 8 positions match TRBD1. The clonotype was recovered from an adult woman who had mild COVID-19 (a few samples of this study predate the infection). Cell type and time point are not known. What was sequenced was PBMCs or a T cell subset sorted from them (not recorded which). CDR3 region: CSARGTGRNEKLFF. Written as DNA, the CDR3 is TGCAGCGCCAGAGGGACAGGCCGTAATGAAAAACTGTTTTTT.